These 14 T cell receptor beta chains came from one sample sequenced in a study of cytomegalovirus exposure and HLA in healthy donors. Profiled with immunoSEQ multiplex PCR; TCRdb holds only in-frame clones, not every one. Among about 110,000 clones listed, 70% to 90% were seen once. Sample: PBMCs. The receptor source for this set is a woman in her 30s in good health and CMV-seropositive.

The V call is TRBV5-1, the J call TRBJ1-1, with 8 bases aligning to TRBD1. In germline, CDR1 is SGHRS, CDR2 YFSETQ. The CDR3 has 13 residues. Trimming took 4 bases from V and 7 from J; bases not matched to a gene: 6. The CDR3 reads CASSDQQGGEAFF. The CDR3 DNA follows: TGCGCCAGCAGCGACCAACAGGGGGGTGAAGCTTTCTTT.

This clone is a singleton in its sample. The chain has TRBV29-1 and TRBJ2-7; 9 positions match TRBD2. Germline CDR1 is SQVTM and CDR2 is ANQGSEA. The CDR3 consists of 11 residues. CDR3 sequence: CSARGRGEQYF. As DNA, the CDR3 is TGCAGTGCGCGCGGGAGGGGCGAGCAGTACTTC.

The chain is built from TRBV6-5 and TRBJ1-6, with 9 bases lining up with TRBD1. CDR1 MNHEY and CDR2 SVGAGI come from the germline V gene. The CDR3 consists of 15 residues. The ends lost 6 bases at V and 7 bases at J; junction bases unmatched: 7. The chain's CDR3 is CASSLGQGPNSPLHF. The CDR3 DNA is TGTGCCAGCAGCCTTGGACAGGGGCCAAATTCACCCCTCCACTTT.

The genes are TRBV29-1 and TRBJ2-5; D possibly corresponds to TRBD1 (6 bases). The germline V and J ends were trimmed by 2 bases and 5 bases, with 18 bases remaining between them. The CDR3 consists of 15 residues. The germline CDR1 and CDR2 sequences are SQVTM and ANQGSEA. The CDR3 here is CSVEKPGRGRETQYF. In DNA form, the CDR3 reads TGCAGCGTTGAAAAACCGGGCAGGGGAAGGGAGACCCAGTACTTC. The entire variable domain, with the rest obtained from reference TRBV29-1 and TRBJ2-5, is as follows: SAVISQKPSRDICQRGTSLTIQCQVDSQVTMMFWYRQQPGQSLTLIATANQGSEATYESGFVIDKFPISRPNLTFSTLTVSNMSPEDSSIYLCSVEKPGRGRETQYFGPGTRLLVL.

The chain recombines TRBV9 with TRBJ2-2, with TRBD2 as a possible D gene (7 bases). Germline CDR1 is SGDLS and CDR2 is YYNGEE. V lost 0 bases, J lost 5 bases, and 14 bases lay in between. The CDR3 spans 16 residues. Here the CDR3 DNA reads TGTGCCAGCAGCGTAGCTACCGGGGGGCTAACCGGGGAGCTGTTTTTT. Translated, it gives CASSVATGGLTGELFF.

The J gene is TRBJ2-1, the V gene TRBV10-2, with D possibly matching TRBD1 (5 bases). The V end was cut by 7 bases, the J end by 8 bases, with 18 bases between. The germline V gene has CDR1 WSHSY and CDR2 SAAADI. The CDR3 totals 14 residues. The CDR3 bases are TGCGCCAGCACCCAAGGGCAGGGTGGGGATGAGCAGTTCTTC. This gives the protein CASTQGQGGDEQFF.

The chain uses TRBV11-2 and TRBJ2-1, with TRBD2 matching over 10 bases. The CDR3 runs 15 residues. Per germline, CDR1 SGHAT and CDR2 FQNNGV. J was trimmed by 5 bases and V by 3 bases; bases with no gene match: 4. DNA of the CDR3: TGTGCCAGCAGCTTTGAGACTAGCGGGCACAATGAGCAGTTCTTC. This codes for CASSFETSGHNEQFF.

V and J are TRBV13 and TRBJ2-2; TRBD1 matches at 7 bases. V dropped 3 bases and J dropped 5; count of bases not matched to a gene: 9. CDR3 length: 16 residues. Per the germline V gene, CDR1 is PRHDT and CDR2 is FYEKMQ (reference sequence). The CDR3 nucleotides are TGTGCCAGCAGCTTTCATGACAGGGCGGAGACCGGGGAGCTGTTTTTT. The encoded protein is CASSFHDRAETGELFF.

CDR3 sequence (DNA): TGTGCCAGCAGCTTAGCTGGTCGGGTTAACTATGGCTACACCTTC. Translation: CASSLAGRVNYGYTF. V usage is TRBV7-9 and J usage is TRBJ1-2, with no clear D. The CDR3 covers 15 residues. Germline CDR1 SEHNR, CDR2 FQNEAQ (reference sequence). V lost 0 bases and J 1 base, leaving 9 bases between the germline ends.

The V call is TRBV2, the J call TRBJ2-1; a weak D match, TRBD2 (6 bases). Per germline, CDR1 SNHLY and CDR2 FYNNEI. The CDR3 is made up of 15 amino acids. Trimming stripped 4 bases from V and 3 bases from J, with 13 bases between. This CDR3 reads CASSVVAVLYNEQFF. The CDR3, as DNA: TGTGCCAGCAGTGTGGTAGCGGTCCTCTACAATGAGCAGTTCTTC.

This rearrangement joins TRBV6-6 to TRBJ2-1; D gene uncertain. CDR3 size: 12 residues. CDR1 and CDR2 (germline): MNHNY, SVGAGI (reference sequence). V gave up 0 bases and J gave up 8 bases, with 5 bases separating them. CDR3 in DNA: TGTGCCAGCAGTTACTCGACACATGAGCAGTTCTTC. Protein product: CASSYSTHEQFF.

This chain joins TRBV7-7 and TRBJ2-5; 8 nucleotides match TRBD2. Trimming cost V 1 base and J 4 bases; bases outside gene matches: 5. CDR3 size: 15 residues. CDR1 and CDR2 (germline): SSHAT, FNYEAQ (reference sequence). The CDR3 DNA reads TGTGCCAGCAGCTTAGGGGCGGGGGGCGCAGAGACCCAGTACTTC. It translates to CASSLGAGGAETQYF.

The chain recombines TRBV7-9 with TRBJ1-1; TRBD1 matches at 7 bases. This CDR3 is 14 amino acids long. The J segment lost 7 bases and the V segment lost 5 bases, leaving 10 bases of the junction unmatched. Per the germline V gene, CDR1 is SEHNR and CDR2 is FQNEAQ (reference sequence). The CDR3 region is CASSPIRGGGEAFF. CDR3 sequence (DNA): TGTGCCAGCAGCCCTATCCGAGGGGGCGGTGAAGCTTTCTTT.

In its sample, this clone was seen once. V usage is TRBV4-1 and J usage is TRBJ2-2, with 14 bases aligning to TRBD2. Germline lookup yields CDR1 MGHRA and CDR2 YSYEKL. The CDR3 contains 17 residues. Trimming at V came to 3 bases and at J to 7 bases, leaving 7 bases not matched to a gene. Here the CDR3 reads CASSQGTSGSFGGELFF. CDR3 in DNA: TGCGCCAGCAGCCAGGGGACTAGCGGGAGTTTTGGCGGGGAGCTGTTTTTT.